What follows are 17 T cell receptor beta chains derived from one specimen sequenced in a study of blood T cell repertoires in COVID-19. TCRdb's copy holds only in-frame clones and misses some; the assay was immunoSEQ multiplex PCR. The data show tens of thousands of clones, around 90% seen once. The material sequenced was peripheral blood. The receptors here all came from a human donor in a cohort sampled during active COVID-19.

The J gene is TRBJ2-1, the V gene TRBV6-4; 9 nucleotides line up with TRBD2. The CDR3 is made up of 14 amino acids. After removal of 4 bases from V and 8 bases from J, the junction contained 6 bases not matched to a gene. The V gene's germline CDR1 is MRHNA and CDR2 SNTAGT. Written as DNA, the CDR3 is TGTGCCAGCAGTGTAGCGGGAGTGTCCGATGAGCAGTTCTTC. Its translation: CASSVAGVSDEQFF.

The rearrangement links TRBV5-1 to TRBJ2-1; 12 bases line up with TRBD2. The junction had 3 bases not matched to a gene; V was cut back by 1 base and J by 1 base. Germline loops: CDR1 SGHRS, CDR2 YFSETQ. CDR3 length: 17 residues. The CDR3 here is CASSLSLAGGSYNEQFF. CDR3 sequence (DNA): TGCGCCAGCAGCTTGAGTCTAGCGGGAGGGTCCTACAATGAGCAGTTCTTC.

The chain recombines TRBV7-9 with TRBJ1-3; D remains ambiguous. The CDR3 length is 13 residues. Germline V gene lookup returns CDR1 SEHNR and CDR2 FQNEAQ (reference sequence). Between the trimmed V and J ends, which lost 5 bases and 7 bases, there was a span of 12 bases. The CDR3 DNA is TGTGCCAGCAGCCCCGGGATGCCTAACACCATATATTTT. It translates to CASSPGMPNTIYF.

This clone was recorded once. This chain connects TRBV27 to TRBJ1-1, with TRBD1 identical over 7 bases. The V gene's germline CDR1 is MNHEY and CDR2 SMNVEV (reference sequence). With 10 bases clipped from V and 4 bases from J, the junction kept 6 bases outside the gene matches. The CDR3 is 12 amino acids. DNA for the CDR3: TGTGCCAATCAACAGGGGACCACTGAAGCTTTCTTT. This encodes CANQQGTTEAFF.

The chain couples TRBV20-1 to TRBJ2-1; D is unresolved. Germline-derived CDR1 and CDR2 are DFQATT and SNEGSKA (reference sequence). There are 11 residues in the CDR3. V lost 5 bases to trimming and J lost 5 bases, with 7 bases between them. The CDR3 coding sequence is TGCAGTGCTGTATATCACAATGAGCAGTTCTTC. Protein: CSAVYHNEQFF.

The V gene is TRBV28, the J gene TRBJ2-3, with 7 bases identical to TRBD2. V shed 6 bases and J 0 bases; nucleotides not matched to a gene: 6. Germline V gene data show CDR1 as MDHEN and CDR2 as SYDVKM. CDR3 length: 15 residues. DNA for the CDR3: TGTGCCAGCAGCCCGTGGCGGGAGAGCACAGATACGCAGTATTTT. This encodes CASSPWRESTDTQYF.

In this sample, this clone turned up once. The rearrangement joins TRBV11-2 to TRBJ2-7; 7 bases fit TRBD2. The J segment lost 10 bases and the V segment lost 5 bases, leaving 8 bases of the junction unmatched. The germline CDR1 and CDR2 sequences are SGHAT and FQNNGV. The CDR3 totals 12 residues. The CDR3 loop is CASSHGTTFQYF. In nucleotides, the CDR3 is TGTGCCAGCAGCCACGGGACTACGTTCCAGTACTTC.

V usage is TRBV5-1 and J usage is TRBJ2-1; TRBD2 agrees at 10 bases. The CDR3 totals 15 residues. Losses at the gene ends were 7 bases for V and 8 bases for J; bases not matched to a gene: 12. The germline CDR1 and CDR2 sequences are SGHRS and YFSETQ. The CDR3, as DNA: TGCGCCAGCTTGTTGGATAGCGGGAGGACCCATGAGCAGTTCTTC. The encoded protein is CASLLDSGRTHEQFF.

The genes are TRBV10-3 and TRBJ1-1, with D perhaps TRBD1 (5 bases). Germline CDR1 ENHRY, CDR2 SYGVKD. The CDR3 covers 12 residues. V was pared by 4 bases and J by 11 bases, with 14 bases between. The CDR3 sequence is CAISALTDMAFF. CDR3 coding DNA: TGTGCCATCAGTGCGCTGACAGATATGGCTTTCTTT.

This chain links TRBV11-2 with TRBJ1-3; no definite D call. The CDR3 is 15 residues long. The germline V and J ends were trimmed by 1 base and 0 bases, with 7 bases remaining between them. CDR1 is SGHAT and CDR2 is FQNNGV in the germline V gene. The CDR3 nucleotides read TGTGCCAGCAGCTTAGTCGGGAGCTCTGGAAACACCATATATTTT. Its translation is CASSLVGSSGNTIYF.

The V call is TRBV11-2, the J call TRBJ2-7; 9 nucleotides match TRBD1. Trimming took 4 bases from V and 2 from J; bases not matched to a gene: 3. The CDR3 has 14 amino acids. Germline V gene lookup returns CDR1 SGHAT and CDR2 FQNNGV. CDR3 nucleotide sequence: TGTGCCAGCAGCTCCACAGGGGGCGCCTACGAGCAGTACTTC. Its translation is CASSSTGGAYEQYF.

The CDR3 loop reads CASSYSRGGEIYEQYF. In nucleotides, the CDR3 is TGTGCCAGCAGTTACTCGAGGGGGGGAGAGATCTACGAGCAGTACTTC. The chain recombines TRBV6-5 with TRBJ2-7, with a possible D match to TRBD2 (7 bases). Deletions cut 0 bases from V and 3 bases from J, with 15 bases between. The CDR3 spans 16 residues. Germline CDR1 reads MNHEY; CDR2 reads SVGAGI.

This chain joins TRBV9 and TRBJ2-7, with 7 bases that match TRBD1. J gave up 0 bases and V 2 bases, and 5 bases lay outside the gene matches. Germline V gene lookup returns CDR1 SGDLS and CDR2 YYNGEE. This CDR3 spans 15 amino acids. CDR3 loop: CASSVGTVASYEQYF. CDR3 DNA: TGTGCCAGCAGCGTGGGGACAGTCGCCTCCTACGAGCAGTACTTC.

Here the CDR3 DNA reads TGTGCCACCAGACCTACCTTGGGACAGGGGAGAGAGACCCAGTACTTC. Amino acid sequence: CATRPTLGQGRETQYF. The genes are TRBV15 and TRBJ2-5; 10 nucleotides match TRBD1. The germline gives CDR1 LNHNV, CDR2 YYDKDF (reference sequence). This CDR3 is built from 16 residues. The junction had 11 bases not matched to a gene; V was cut back by 6 bases and J by 4 bases.

This chain links TRBV14 with TRBJ1-2; the D is unclear. The length of the CDR3 is 14 residues. CDR1 is SGHDN and CDR2 is FVKESK in the germline V gene. V shed 5 bases and J shed 3 bases, with 13 bases lying between them. CDR3 nucleotide sequence: TGTGCCAGCAGCTCCCGACAAATCCACTATGGCTACACCTTC. The encoded protein is CASSSRQIHYGYTF. The entire variable domain, with the rest obtained from reference TRBV14 and TRBJ1-2, is as follows: EAGVTQFPSHSVIEKGQTVTLRCDPISGHDNLYWYRRVMGKEIKFLLHFVKESKQDESGMPNNRFLAERTGGTYSTLKVQPAELEDSGVYFCASSSRQIHYGYTFGSGTRLTVV.

V usage is TRBV28 and J usage is TRBJ1-2; no clear D gene. Germline V gene lookup returns CDR1 MDHEN and CDR2 SYDVKM. The CDR3 runs to 13 residues. Trimming left V 6 bases short and J 8 bases short, with 16 bases between. DNA of the CDR3: TGTGCCAGCAGGCACCGGGGAGTCGAGGGCTACACCTTC. It specifies CASRHRGVEGYTF.

This rearrangement joins TRBV5-6 to TRBJ1-2; TRBD1 is a possible D gene (5 bases). The CDR3 spans 15 residues. Germline V gene lookup returns CDR1 SGHDT and CDR2 YYEEEE. The V gene lost 1 base and the J gene lost 4 bases, with 14 bases spanning the gap. CDR3 loop: CASSLLTGESYGYTF. Written as DNA, the CDR3 is TGTGCCAGCAGCTTGTTAACAGGAGAGTCCTATGGCTACACCTTC.